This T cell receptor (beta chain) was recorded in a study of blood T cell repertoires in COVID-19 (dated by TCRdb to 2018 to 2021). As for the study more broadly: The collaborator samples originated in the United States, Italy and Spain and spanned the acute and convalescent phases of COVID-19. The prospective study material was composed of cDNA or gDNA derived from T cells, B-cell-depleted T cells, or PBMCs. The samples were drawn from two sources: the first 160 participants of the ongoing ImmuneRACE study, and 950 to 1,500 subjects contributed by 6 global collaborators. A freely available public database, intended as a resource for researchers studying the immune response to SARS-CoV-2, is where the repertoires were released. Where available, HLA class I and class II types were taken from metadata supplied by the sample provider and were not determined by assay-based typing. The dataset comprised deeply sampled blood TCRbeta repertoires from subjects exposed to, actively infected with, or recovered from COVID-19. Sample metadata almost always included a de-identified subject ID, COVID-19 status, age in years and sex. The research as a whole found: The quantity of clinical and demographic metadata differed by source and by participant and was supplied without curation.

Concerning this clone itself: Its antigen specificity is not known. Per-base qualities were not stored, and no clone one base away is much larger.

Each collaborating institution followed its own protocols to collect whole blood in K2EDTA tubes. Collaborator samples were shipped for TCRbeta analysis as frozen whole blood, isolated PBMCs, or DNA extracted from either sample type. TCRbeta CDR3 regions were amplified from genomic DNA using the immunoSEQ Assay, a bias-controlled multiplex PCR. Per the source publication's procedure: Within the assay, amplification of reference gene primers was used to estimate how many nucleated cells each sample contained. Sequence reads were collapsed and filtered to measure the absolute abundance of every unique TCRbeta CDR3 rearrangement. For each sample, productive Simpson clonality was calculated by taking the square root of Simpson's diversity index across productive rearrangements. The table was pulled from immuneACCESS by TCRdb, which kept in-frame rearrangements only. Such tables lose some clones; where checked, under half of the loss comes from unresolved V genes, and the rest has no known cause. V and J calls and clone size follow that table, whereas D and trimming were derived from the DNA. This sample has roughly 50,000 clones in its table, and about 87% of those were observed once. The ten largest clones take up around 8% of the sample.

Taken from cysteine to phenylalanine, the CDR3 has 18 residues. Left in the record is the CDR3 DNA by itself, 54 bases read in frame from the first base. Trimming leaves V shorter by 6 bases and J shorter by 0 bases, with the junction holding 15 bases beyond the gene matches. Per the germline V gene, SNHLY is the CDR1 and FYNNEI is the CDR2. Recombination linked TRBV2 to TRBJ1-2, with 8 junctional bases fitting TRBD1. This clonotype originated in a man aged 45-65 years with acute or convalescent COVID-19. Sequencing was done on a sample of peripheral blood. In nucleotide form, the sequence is TGTGCCAGCAGCCGCTTTGGACAGGGCATAGTTGCTAACTATGGCTACACCTTC. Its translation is CASSRFGQGIVANYGYTF. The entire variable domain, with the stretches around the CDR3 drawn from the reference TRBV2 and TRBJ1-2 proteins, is EPEVTQTPSHQVTQMGQEVILRCVPISNHLYFYWYRQILGQKVEFLVSFYNNEISEKSEIFDDQFSVERPDGSNFTLKIRSTKLEDSAMYFCASSRFGQGIVANYGYTFGSGTRLTVV.